The 13 T cell receptor beta chains below all came from one sample that was sequenced in a study of cytomegalovirus exposure and HLA in healthy donors. Primers for the PCR totalled 60 Vbeta and 13 Jbeta. Libraries were prepared by immunoSEQ multiplex PCR; TCRdb keeps only in-frame clonotypes and omits some of them. Of approximately 110,000 clones in the sample, 74% are singletons; the top ten hold 4.2%. The sample comprised PBMCs. These receptors were obtained from a woman in her 50s in good health and CMV-seropositive.

This clone has only a few counts. CDR3 protein: CASSKKQGSNYGYTF. CDR3 DNA sequence: TGTGCCAGCAGTAAGAAACAGGGATCCAACTATGGCTACACCTTC. The chain is built from TRBV6-1 and TRBJ1-2; D perhaps matches TRBD1 (6 bases). With 5 bases removed from V and 2 bases from J, the gap between germline ends came to 15 bases. Germline CDR1 MNHNS, CDR2 SASEGT. The CDR3 runs to 15 residues.

The chain is built from TRBV28 and TRBJ2-3; D possibly corresponds to TRBD1 (5 bases). The V end was cut by 1 base, the J end by 2 bases, with 16 bases between. This CDR3 has 17 amino acids. Per the germline V gene, CDR1 is MDHEN and CDR2 is SYDVKM. CDR3 residues: CASSLYGLDTDTDTQYF. The CDR3 bases are TGTGCCAGCAGTTTATACGGATTGGACACAGACACAGATACGCAGTATTTT.

The chain uses TRBV6-1 and TRBJ1-6, with no clear D. The CDR3 covers 13 residues. Germline V gene sequence: CDR1 MNHNS, CDR2 SASEGT. The V end lost 3 bases, the J end lost 8 bases, and 8 bases lay between the germline ends. The CDR3 loop reads CASSEGMYSPLHF. DNA for the CDR3: TGTGCCAGCAGTGAGGGCATGTATTCACCCCTCCACTTT.

The genes are TRBV28 and TRBJ1-4; 9 bases align to TRBD1. CDR1 is MDHEN, CDR2 SYDVKM, per germline. This CDR3 spans 15 amino acids. V was clipped by 3 bases and J by 4 bases; unmatched bases: 3. In DNA, the CDR3 is TGTGCCAGCAGTTTCGGGGGACAGGGTAATGAAAAACTGTTTTTT. It is translated as CASSFGGQGNEKLFF.

This clone was detected only a few times. V gene TRBV7-2 combines with J gene TRBJ1-2; perhaps TRBD1 as D (5 bases). Germline V gene lookup returns CDR1 SGHTA and CDR2 FQGNSA. V lost 2 bases, J lost 4 bases, and 8 bases lay in between. The CDR3 has 13 residues. Here the CDR3 DNA reads TGTGCCAGCAGCTTACTGGACACCTATGGCTACACCTTC. Protein sequence: CASSLLDTYGYTF.

The V call is TRBV5-1, the J call TRBJ2-3; TRBD2 aligns across 7 bases. Germline CDR1 SGHRS, CDR2 YFSETQ. Trimming cost V 0 bases and J 3 bases; bases outside gene matches: 7. The CDR3 sequence is 16 residues long. Written as DNA, the CDR3 is TGCGCCAGCAGCTTGGGATTCGGTAGCGGGACAGATACGCAGTATTTT. The encoded protein is CASSLGFGSGTDTQYF.

This clone has a handful of counts. The CDR3 DNA follows: TGTGCCAGCAGCTCCATGAGCTCTGGAAACACCATATATTTT. Encoded protein: CASSSMSSGNTIYF. The chain employs TRBV27 and TRBJ1-3; D gene uncertain. The CDR3 length is 14 residues. Germline V lookup: CDR1 MNHEY, CDR2 SMNVEV (reference sequence). Trimming cost V 6 bases and J 0 bases, with 9 bases left between them.

V usage is TRBV5-5 and J usage is TRBJ1-2, with D perhaps TRBD1 (5 bases). From germline, CDR1 is SGHKS and CDR2 YYEKEE (reference sequence). CDR3 size: 15 residues. V was shortened by 1 base and J by 0 bases, with 10 bases between the two germline ends. CDR3 in DNA: TGTGCCAGCAGCTTGTACGACAGACCTAACTATGGCTACACCTTC. Translated: CASSLYDRPNYGYTF.

The chain employs TRBV9 and TRBJ2-3; 7 bases map to TRBD2. The V gene's germline CDR1 is SGDLS and CDR2 YYNGEE. The junction had 1 base not matched to a gene; V was cut back by 0 bases and J by 0 bases. This CDR3 comprises 15 residues. CDR3 sequence reads: CASSVGGGSTDTQYF. CDR3 DNA: TGTGCCAGCAGCGTAGGGGGGGGGAGCACAGATACGCAGTATTTT.

The chain employs TRBV2 and TRBJ1-6; TRBD1 matches at 8 bases. This CDR3 is built from 15 residues. Per germline, CDR1 SNHLY and CDR2 FYNNEI. Germline trimming cut 8 bases from V and 11 bases from J; bases unmatched to any gene: 14. DNA for the CDR3: TGTGCCAGCGTCAGCCAGACAGGGGTCACAACACCCCTCCACTTT. Residues: CASVSQTGVTTPLHF.

CDR3 sequence reads: CASRTFYEQYF. In DNA, the CDR3 is TGTGCCAGCAGGACATTTTACGAGCAGTACTTC. The rearrangement links TRBV6-1 to TRBJ2-7; D remains unclear. Deletions cut 6 bases from V and 4 bases from J, with 7 bases between. The CDR3 spans 11 residues. CDR1 and CDR2 from the germline V gene are MNHNS and SASEGT.

The chain has TRBV2 and TRBJ2-1; TRBD2 might be the D (6 bases). Trimming removed 2 bases from V and 3 bases from J, with 8 bases in between. The CDR3 covers 14 residues. Germline CDR1 SNHLY, CDR2 FYNNEI. The CDR3, as DNA: TGTGCCAGCAGTGAAACGGGACTCTACAATGAGCAGTTCTTC. The encoded protein is CASSETGLYNEQFF. Based on the CDR3 plus reference TRBV2 and TRBJ2-1, the full variable domain is EPEVTQTPSHQVTQMGQEVILRCVPISNHLYFYWYRQILGQKVEFLVSFYNNEISEKSEIFDDQFSVERPDGSNFTLKIRSTKLEDSAMYFCASSETGLYNEQFFGPGTRLTVL.

A few counts support this clone. This sequence joins TRBV6-1 and TRBJ1-1, with D tentatively TRBD1 (5 bases). The ends were cut back, 3 bases at V and 5 bases at J, with 13 bases in the middle. This CDR3 is built from 14 residues. The V gene's germline CDR1 is MNHNS and CDR2 SASEGT. This chain's CDR3 is CASSENLKGTEAFF. The CDR3 DNA reads TGTGCCAGCAGTGAGAACTTGAAGGGGACTGAAGCTTTCTTT.